What follows describes a single TCR beta chain. Then a second PCR, running roughly 7 to 12 cycles, was carried out with a sample-barcoded 5' primer and a J-beta primer mix. One entry per CDR3 protein, called by TCRdb with MiXCR from the 5' RACE reads. The sample lists around 2 million distinct CDR3 sequences, 35% to 50% occurring once. The sample originates from a study of blood T cells in healthy people across ages. The CDR3 sequence is 14 residues long. Trimming left V 1 base short and J 7 bases short, with 13 bases between. CDR1 and CDR2 (germline): MGHDK, SYGVNS. Total RNA was isolated from each sample in quantities of at least 5 micrograms.

V usage is TRBV25-1 and J usage is TRBJ1-2, with D possibly TRBD1 on 5 matching bases. The TCR sequence derives from a human donor in good health. Source material: blood. The CDR3 is CASSEWAVGLGYTF. DNA for the CDR3: TGTGCCAGCAGTGAATGGGCCGTGGGGCTTGGCTACACCTTC.